This paragraph covers one TCR beta chain sequence. Trimming cost V 3 bases and J 2 bases, with 15 bases left between them. The CDR3 sequence is 16 residues long. CDR1 SGDLS and CDR2 YYNGEE come from the germline V gene. The source of the sample is a study of shared clonotypes between healthy human individuals. A deep-level run was used for the assay. For sorted subsets, roughly 200 ng DNA per replicate equaled about 30,000 T cell genomes. Original methodology: Junction-only sequences produced by ImmunoSEQ had no quality scores, so filtering differed. Generated by immunoSEQ multiplex PCR, the TCRdb table keeps only in-frame clones and is missing some. V and J calls and clone size come straight from that table; D and trimming were deduced from the DNA. Among some 2,500,000 clones, roughly 90% were seen once, and the ten largest hold about 0.41%. The study separated CD4+ cells into CD45RA+ naive and CD45RA-negative memory subsets.

This chain connects TRBV9 to TRBJ2-1, with a tentative D call TRBD1 (5 bases). Sequenced input: naive CD4+ T cells from PBMCs. The subset here: CD45RA+ positively selected. The receptor's source is a man younger than 30 in good health. Some clones in this sample may be carry-over from other donors' samples. Here the CDR3 reads CASSGKGADTYNEQFF. CDR3 coding DNA: TGTGCCAGCAGCGGCAAAGGGGCGGACACCTACAATGAGCAGTTCTTC.